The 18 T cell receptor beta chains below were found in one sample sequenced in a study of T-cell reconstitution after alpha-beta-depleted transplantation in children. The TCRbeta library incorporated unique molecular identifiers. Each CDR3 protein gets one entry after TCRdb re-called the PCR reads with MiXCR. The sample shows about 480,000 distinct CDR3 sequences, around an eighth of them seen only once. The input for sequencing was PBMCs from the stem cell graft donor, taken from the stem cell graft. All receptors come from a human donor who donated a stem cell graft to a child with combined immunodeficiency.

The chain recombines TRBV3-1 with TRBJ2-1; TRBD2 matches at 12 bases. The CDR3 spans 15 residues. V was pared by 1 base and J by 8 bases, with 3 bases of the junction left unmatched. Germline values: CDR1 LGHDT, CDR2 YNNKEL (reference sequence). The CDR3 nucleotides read TGTGCCAGCAGCCAAGTCACTAGCGGGAGGTATGAGCAGTTCTTC. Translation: CASSQVTSGRYEQFF.

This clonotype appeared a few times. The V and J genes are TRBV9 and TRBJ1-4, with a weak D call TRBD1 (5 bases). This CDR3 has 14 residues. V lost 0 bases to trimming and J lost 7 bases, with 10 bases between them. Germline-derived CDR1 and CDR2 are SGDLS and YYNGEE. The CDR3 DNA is TGTGCCAGCAGCGTAGAAGGGGCGGTTGAAAAACTGTTTTTT. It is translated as CASSVEGAVEKLFF.

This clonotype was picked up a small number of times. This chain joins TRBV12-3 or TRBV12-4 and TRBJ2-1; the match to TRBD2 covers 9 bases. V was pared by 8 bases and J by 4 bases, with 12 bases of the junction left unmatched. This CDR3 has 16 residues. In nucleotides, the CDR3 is TGTGCCAGCCGGTCCCATAGCGGGAGTTCGTACAATGAGCAGTTCTTC. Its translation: CASRSHSGSSYNEQFF.

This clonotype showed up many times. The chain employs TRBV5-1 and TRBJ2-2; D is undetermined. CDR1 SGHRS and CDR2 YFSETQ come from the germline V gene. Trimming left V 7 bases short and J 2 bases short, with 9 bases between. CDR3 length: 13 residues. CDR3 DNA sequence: TGCGCCAGCTTTGACCGAAACACCGGGGAGCTGTTTTTT. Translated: CASFDRNTGELFF.

The CDR3 protein is CASSTPGGAYEQYF. DNA of the CDR3: TGTGCCAGCAGTACCCCAGGGGGGGCCTACGAGCAGTACTTC. This chain links TRBV7-9 with TRBJ2-7; either TRBD1 or TRBD2 may supply D (7 bases each). This CDR3 has 14 amino acids. V was cut by 6 bases and J by 2 bases, with 14 bases left in between. Germline V gene data show CDR1 as SEHNR and CDR2 as FQNEAQ (reference sequence).

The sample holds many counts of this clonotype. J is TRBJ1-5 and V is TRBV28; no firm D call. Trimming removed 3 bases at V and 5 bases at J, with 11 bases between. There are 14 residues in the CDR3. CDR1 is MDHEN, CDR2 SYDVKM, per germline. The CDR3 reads CASSFGGIDQPQHF. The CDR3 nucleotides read TGTGCCAGCAGTTTCGGAGGTATTGATCAGCCCCAGCATTTT.

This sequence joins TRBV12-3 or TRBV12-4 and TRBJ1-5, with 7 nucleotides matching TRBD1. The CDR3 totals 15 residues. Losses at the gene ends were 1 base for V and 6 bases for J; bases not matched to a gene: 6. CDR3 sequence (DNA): TGTGCCAGCAGTTTAGGAGGGGGCGGAGGTCAGCCCCAGCATTTT. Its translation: CASSLGGGGGQPQHF.

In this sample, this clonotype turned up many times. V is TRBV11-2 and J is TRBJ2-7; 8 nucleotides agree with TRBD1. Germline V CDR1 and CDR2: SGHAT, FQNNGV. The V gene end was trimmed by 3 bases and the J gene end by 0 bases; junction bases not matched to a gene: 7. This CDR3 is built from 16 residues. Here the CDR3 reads CASSFLGQGLSYEQYF. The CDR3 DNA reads TGTGCCAGCAGCTTTCTAGGACAGGGCCTCTCCTACGAGCAGTACTTC. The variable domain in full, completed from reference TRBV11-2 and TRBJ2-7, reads EAGVAQSPRYKIIEKRQSVAFWCNPISGHATLYWYQQILGQGPKLLIQFQNNGVVDDSQLPKDRFSAERLKGVDSTLKIQPAKLEDSAVYLCASSFLGQGLSYEQYFGPGTRLTVT.

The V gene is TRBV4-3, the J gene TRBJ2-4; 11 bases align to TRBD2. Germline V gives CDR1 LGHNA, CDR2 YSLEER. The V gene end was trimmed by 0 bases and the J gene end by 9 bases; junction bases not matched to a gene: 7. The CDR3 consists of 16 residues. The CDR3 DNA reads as TGCGCCAGCAGCCAAGAACTAGCGGGAGATGTGTCCATTCAGTACTTC. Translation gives CASSQELAGDVSIQYF.

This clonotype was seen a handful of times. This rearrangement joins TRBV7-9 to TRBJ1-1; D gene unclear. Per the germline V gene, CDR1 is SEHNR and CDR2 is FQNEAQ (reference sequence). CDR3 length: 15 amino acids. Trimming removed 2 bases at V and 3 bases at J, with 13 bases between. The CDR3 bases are TGTGCCAGCAGCTTAATCGGCGGAGTGGACACTGAAGCTTTCTTT. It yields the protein CASSLIGGVDTEAFF.

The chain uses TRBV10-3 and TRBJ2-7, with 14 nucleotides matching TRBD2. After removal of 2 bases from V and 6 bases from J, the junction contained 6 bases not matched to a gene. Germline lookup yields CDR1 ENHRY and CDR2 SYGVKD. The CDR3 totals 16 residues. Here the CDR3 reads CAISEAGTSGRIEQYF. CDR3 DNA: TGTGCCATCAGTGAGGCCGGGACTAGCGGGAGAATCGAGCAGTACTTC.

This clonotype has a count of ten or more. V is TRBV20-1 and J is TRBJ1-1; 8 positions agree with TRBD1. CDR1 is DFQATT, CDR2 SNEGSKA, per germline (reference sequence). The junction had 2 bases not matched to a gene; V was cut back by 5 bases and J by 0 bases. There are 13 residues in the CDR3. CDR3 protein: CSAHRGMNTEAFF. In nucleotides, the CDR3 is TGCAGTGCTCACAGGGGGATGAACACTGAAGCTTTCTTT.

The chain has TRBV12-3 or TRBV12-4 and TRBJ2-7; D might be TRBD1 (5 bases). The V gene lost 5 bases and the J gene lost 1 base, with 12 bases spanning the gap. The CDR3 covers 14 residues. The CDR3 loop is CASSRQPFSYEQYF. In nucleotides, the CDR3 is TGTGCCAGCAGTCGACAGCCTTTTTCCTACGAGCAGTACTTC.

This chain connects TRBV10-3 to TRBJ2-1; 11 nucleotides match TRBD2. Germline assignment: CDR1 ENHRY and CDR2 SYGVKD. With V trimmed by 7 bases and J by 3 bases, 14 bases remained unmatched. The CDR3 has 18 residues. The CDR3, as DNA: TGTGCCATCACCAGAGAGGGGCCCACTAGCGGGGGCTACAATGAGCAGTTCTTC. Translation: CAITREGPTSGGYNEQFF.

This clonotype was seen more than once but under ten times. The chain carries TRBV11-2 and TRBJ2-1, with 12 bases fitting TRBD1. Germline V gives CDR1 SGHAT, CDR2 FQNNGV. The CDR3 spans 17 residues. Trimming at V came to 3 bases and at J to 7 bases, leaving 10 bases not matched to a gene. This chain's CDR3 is CASSLQRGQGARNEQFF. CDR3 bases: TGTGCCAGCAGCTTGCAGCGGGGACAGGGGGCGCGGAATGAGCAGTTCTTC.

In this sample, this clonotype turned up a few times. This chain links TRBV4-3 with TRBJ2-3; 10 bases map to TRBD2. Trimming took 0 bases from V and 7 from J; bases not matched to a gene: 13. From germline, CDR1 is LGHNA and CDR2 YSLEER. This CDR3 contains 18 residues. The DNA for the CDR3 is TGCGCCAGCAGCCAAGATAGGAAACTAGCGGGGAGCATGAATACGCAGTATTTT. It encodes CASSQDRKLAGSMNTQYF.

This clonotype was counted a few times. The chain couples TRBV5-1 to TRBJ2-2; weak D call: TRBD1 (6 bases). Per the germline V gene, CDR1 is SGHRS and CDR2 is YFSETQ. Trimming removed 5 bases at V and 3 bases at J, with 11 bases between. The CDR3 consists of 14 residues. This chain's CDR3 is CASSQGRDTGELFF. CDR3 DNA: TGCGCCAGCAGTCAGGGGCGGGACACCGGGGAGCTGTTTTTT.

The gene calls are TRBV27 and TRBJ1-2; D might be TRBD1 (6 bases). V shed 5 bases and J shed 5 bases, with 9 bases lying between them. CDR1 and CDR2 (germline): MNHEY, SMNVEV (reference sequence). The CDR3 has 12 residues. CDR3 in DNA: TGTGCCAGCAGTGCAACAGGGTATGGCTACACCTTC. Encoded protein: CASSATGYGYTF.